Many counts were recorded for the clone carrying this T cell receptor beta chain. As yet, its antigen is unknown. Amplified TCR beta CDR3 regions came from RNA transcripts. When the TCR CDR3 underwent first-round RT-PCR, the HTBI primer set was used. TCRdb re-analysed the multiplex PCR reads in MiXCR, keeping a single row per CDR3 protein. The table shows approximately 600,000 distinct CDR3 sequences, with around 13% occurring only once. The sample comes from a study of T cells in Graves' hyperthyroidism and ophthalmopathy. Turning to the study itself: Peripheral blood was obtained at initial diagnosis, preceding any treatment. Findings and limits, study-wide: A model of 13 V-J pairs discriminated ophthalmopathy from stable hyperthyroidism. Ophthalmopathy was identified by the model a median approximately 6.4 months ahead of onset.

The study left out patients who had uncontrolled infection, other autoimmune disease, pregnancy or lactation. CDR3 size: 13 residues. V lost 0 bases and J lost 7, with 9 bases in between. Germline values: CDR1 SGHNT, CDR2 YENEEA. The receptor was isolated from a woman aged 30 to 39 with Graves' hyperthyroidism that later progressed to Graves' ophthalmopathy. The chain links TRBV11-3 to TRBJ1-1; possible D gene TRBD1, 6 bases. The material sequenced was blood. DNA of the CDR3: TGTGCCAGCAGCTTAGAGGGGGCAAGTGAAGCTTTCTTT. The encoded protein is CASSLEGASEAFF.